This T cell receptor beta chain was captured in a study of T cell repertoires in cytomegalovirus infection. This clonotype was found a few times. Antigen specificity is unknown. The CDR3 runs to 17 residues. V trimming: 1 base; J trimming: 6 bases; junction bases outside the gene matches: 12. CDR1 SEHNR and CDR2 FQNEAQ come from the germline V gene (reference sequence). TCRdb analysed the reads with MiXCR anew, one entry per CDR3 protein. In the table there are some 940,000 distinct CDR3 sequences, roughly 30% of which are singletons. This clonotype originated in a human donor in good health (CMV status not recorded). Some clones in this sample may be carry-over from other donors' samples. The source was cultured CD8+ T cells from PBMCs, collected from culture after CMV antigen stimulation. The chain combines TRBV7-9 with TRBJ1-1; 9 bases fit TRBD1. The CDR3 DNA is TGTGCCAGCAGCTTAGGATTCCGGACAGGGGCGCGTTCTGAAGCTTTCTTT. This translates into CASSLGFRTGARSEAFF.